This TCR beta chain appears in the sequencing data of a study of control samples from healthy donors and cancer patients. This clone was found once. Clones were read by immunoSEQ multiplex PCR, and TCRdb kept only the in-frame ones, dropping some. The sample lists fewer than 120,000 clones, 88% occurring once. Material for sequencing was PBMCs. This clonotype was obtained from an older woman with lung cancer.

The CDR3 nucleotides are TGCAGTGCTAGTAAGGGACAGTCAAATGAAAAACTGTTTTTT. It specifies CSASKGQSNEKLFF. The chain links TRBV20-1 to TRBJ1-4, with 7 nucleotides matching TRBD1. The CDR3 spans 14 residues. Losses at the gene ends were 3 bases for V and 5 bases for J; bases not matched to a gene: 6. Germline CDR1 DFQATT, CDR2 SNEGSKA (reference sequence).